This entry is about one T cell receptor (beta chain). This clonotype was observed at least ten times. The specificity of this receptor is unknown. Nothing much larger sits one base from this clone, and base qualities are not available. Cut back by 5 bases and 5 bases, the V and J ends lie 14 bases apart. The germline V gene gives CDR1 as SGHTA and CDR2 as FQGNSA. There are 14 amino acids in the CDR3, from cysteine to phenylalanine inclusive. The DNA shown is the 42-base CDR3, in frame from base 1. The data stem from a study of human T cells and chemical hapten exposure (TCRdb year 2021). In terms of the full investigation: For sensitization, 2% DPC in acetone was applied to a roughly 2 cm by roughly 2 cm area of upper inner arm skin. Patients additionally received weekly therapeutic DPC doses to the scalp throughout the roughly 25-week study period. Patch tests used Finn chambers with 0.01% DPC on the upper back, scored after 6 days by International Contact Dermatitis Research Group standards. Alopecia areata with under or over 50% scalp involvement, alopecia totalis and alopecia universalis were represented in the patient cohort, which was mostly female. Libraries were combined into a pool for sequencing, and differences in TCR yield between samples came mainly from small differences in library volumes within the pool. The study tracked peripheral blood TCR repertoire changes in vivo during primary and secondary sensitization to the hapten diphenylcyclopropenone (DPC) in alopecia patients. Blood was sampled from patients pre-sensitization (week 0) and at 2, 6 and about 24 weeks after DPC sensitization. Blood for TCR sequencing was provided by twenty-nine alopecia patients at one to four time points (pre-sensitization, 2, 6 and 24 weeks). The paper as a whole reports these results and caveats: Significantly more large CDR3 similarity clusters were formed by expanded TCRs than by pre-sensitization or healthy control sets, consistent with antigen-driven responses. Because all patients had alopecia, a presumed autoimmune disease, the immune response of the patients might differ from that of healthy individuals. Patch test score correlated positively with the number of PT1 expanded TCRs, reaching significance at thresholds 8, 16 and 32 but not at 4. Repeated subsampling changed both the strength of the expansion versus patch-test correlation and the threshold at which the correlation became significant. DPC sensitization did not change the number of TCRs with a frequency above 1 in 1000, and there was no evidence of changes in global repertoire structure.

Libraries were made using RACE. The instrument given in TCRdb is NextSeq 500. Library preparation attached unique molecular identifiers to individual cDNA molecules for quantitative, reproducible TCR counting. Each blood RNA sample was used to sequence both TCR alpha and TCR beta chains. The published analysis was carried out like this. A median of about 87,000 TCRs per sample was observed, with a range of about 20,000 to 690,600. V, J and CDR3 annotation of the TCR reads was performed with the Decombinator software suite. To make PS versus PT1 abundance plots, every sample was subsampled to the same number of TCRs (28,000). Expanded TCRs were defined as absent before sensitization and observed at least eight times at the 2-week time point. Using fastp trimming at Q25 and MiXCR clonotype assembly, TCRdb reanalyzed the public sequencing data and kept in-frame beta chains. Entries are consolidated by CDR3 protein sequence, retaining the most common genes and DNA. TCRdb, rather than the study authors, made the V and J calls. This sample holds 350,000 to 400,000 distinct CDR3 sequences; approximately 5.1% were observed only once. The ten largest account for around 2.6% of the sample.

What this sample's time point label stands for: pre-sensitization, week 0. The sample's treatment or condition label is to be understood as: therapeutic diphenylcyclopropenone sensitization with weekly scalp DPC. At every patch-test visit, the blood draw took place before the patch test was put on. To be eligible, patients had to be aged 18 to 70, diagnosed with alopecia and judged suitable for DPC therapy, while pregnant patients were excluded. Total RNA was extracted from unfractionated whole blood collected in Tempus Blood RNA tubes. The clonotype originates from a woman between 50 and 59 years old with alopecia areata. Some clones in this sample may be carry-over from other donors' samples. Sequences were derived from whole blood, sampled in connection with sensitization to the hapten diphenylcyclopropenone (DPC). The chain joins TRBV7-2 to TRBJ2-3; tentative D gene TRBD2, with 7 bases matching. The DNA sequence reads TGTGCCAGCAGCATATTAGGGGGGGTAGATACGCAGTATTTT. Translation gives CASSILGGVDTQYF.